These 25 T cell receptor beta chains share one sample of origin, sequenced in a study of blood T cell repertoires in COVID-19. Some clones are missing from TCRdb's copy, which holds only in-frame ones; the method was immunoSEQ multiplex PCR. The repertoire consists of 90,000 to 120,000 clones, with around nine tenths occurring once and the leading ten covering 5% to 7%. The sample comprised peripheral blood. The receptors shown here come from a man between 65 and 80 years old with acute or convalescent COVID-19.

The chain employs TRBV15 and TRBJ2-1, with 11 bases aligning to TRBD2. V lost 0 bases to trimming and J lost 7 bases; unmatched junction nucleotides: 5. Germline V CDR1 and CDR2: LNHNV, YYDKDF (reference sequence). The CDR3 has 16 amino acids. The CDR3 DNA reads TGTGCCACCAGCAGAGAGTTGGCTAGCGGGGGGAATGAGCAGTTCTTC. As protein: CATSRELASGGNEQFF.

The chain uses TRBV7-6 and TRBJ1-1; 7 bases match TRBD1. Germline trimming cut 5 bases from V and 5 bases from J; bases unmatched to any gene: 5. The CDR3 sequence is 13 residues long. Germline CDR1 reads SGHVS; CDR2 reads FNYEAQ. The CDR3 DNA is TGTGCCAGCAGCGGACAGGCGGGTACTGAAGCTTTCTTT. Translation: CASSGQAGTEAFF.

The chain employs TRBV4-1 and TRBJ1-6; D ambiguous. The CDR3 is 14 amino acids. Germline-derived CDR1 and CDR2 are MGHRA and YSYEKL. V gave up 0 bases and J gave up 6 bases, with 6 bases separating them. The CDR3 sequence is CASSQDAANSPLHF. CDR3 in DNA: TGCGCCAGCAGCCAAGATGCGGCTAATTCACCCCTCCACTTT.

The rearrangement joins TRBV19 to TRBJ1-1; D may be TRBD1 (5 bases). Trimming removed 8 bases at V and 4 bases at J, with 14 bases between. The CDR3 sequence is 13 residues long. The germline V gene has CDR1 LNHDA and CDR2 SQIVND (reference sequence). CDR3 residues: CASLGRVFTEAFF. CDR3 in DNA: TGTGCCAGTCTTGGCAGGGTGTTCACTGAAGCTTTCTTT.

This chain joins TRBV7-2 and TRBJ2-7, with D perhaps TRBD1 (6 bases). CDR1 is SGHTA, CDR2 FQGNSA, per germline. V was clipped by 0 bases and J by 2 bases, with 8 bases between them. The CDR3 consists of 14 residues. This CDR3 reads CASSLAWTAYEQYF. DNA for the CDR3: TGTGCCAGCAGCTTAGCTTGGACAGCCTACGAGCAGTACTTC.

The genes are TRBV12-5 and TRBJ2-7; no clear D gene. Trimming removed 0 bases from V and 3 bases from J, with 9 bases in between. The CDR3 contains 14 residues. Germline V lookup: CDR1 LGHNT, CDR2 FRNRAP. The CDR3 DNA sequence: TGTGCTAGTGGTTTGGTACCCGCTAACTACGAGCAGTACTTC. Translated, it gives CASGLVPANYEQYF.

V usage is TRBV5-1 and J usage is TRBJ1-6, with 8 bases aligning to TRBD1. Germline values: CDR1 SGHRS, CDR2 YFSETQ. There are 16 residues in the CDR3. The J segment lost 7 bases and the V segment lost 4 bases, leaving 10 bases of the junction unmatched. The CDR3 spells CASSLRRTGQNSPLHF. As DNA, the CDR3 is TGCGCCAGCAGCCTCAGACGGACAGGGCAAAATTCACCCCTCCACTTT.

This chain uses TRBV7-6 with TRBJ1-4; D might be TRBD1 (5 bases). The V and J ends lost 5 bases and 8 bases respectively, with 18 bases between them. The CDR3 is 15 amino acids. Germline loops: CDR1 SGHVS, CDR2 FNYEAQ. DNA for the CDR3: TGTGCCAGCAGCCCCCTAGGAGGGGCATGGGAAAAACTGTTTTTT. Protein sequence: CASSPLGGAWEKLFF.

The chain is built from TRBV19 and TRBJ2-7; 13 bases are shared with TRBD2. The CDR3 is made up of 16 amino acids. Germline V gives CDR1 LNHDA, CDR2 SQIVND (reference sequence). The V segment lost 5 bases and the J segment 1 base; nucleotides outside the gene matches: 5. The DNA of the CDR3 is TGTGCCAGTAGTCCCGAGACTAGCGGGAGGTCCTACGAGCAGTACTTC. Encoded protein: CASSPETSGRSYEQYF.

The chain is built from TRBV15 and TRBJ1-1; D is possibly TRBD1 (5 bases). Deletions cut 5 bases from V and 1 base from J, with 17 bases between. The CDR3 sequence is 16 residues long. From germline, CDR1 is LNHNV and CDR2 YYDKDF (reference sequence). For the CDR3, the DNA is TGTGCCACCAGCTTACCCCGCGGGGCGGGGAACACTGAAGCTTTCTTT. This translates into CATSLPRGAGNTEAFF. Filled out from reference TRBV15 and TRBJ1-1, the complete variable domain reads DAMVIQNPRYQVTQFGKPVTLSCSQTLNHNVMYWYQQKSSQAPKLLFHYYDKDFNNEADTPDNFQSRRPNTSFCFLDIRSPGLGDTAMYLCATSLPRGAGNTEAFFGQGTRLTVV.

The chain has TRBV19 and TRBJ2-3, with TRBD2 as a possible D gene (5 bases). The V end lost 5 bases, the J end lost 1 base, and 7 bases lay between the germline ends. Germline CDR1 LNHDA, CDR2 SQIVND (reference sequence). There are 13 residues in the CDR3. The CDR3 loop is CASSGRGTDTQYF. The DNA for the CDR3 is TGTGCCAGTAGTGGGAGAGGCACAGATACGCAGTATTTT.

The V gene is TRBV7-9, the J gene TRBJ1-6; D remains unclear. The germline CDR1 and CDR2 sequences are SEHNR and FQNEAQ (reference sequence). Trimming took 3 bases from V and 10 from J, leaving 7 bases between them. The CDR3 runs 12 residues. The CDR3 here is CASSLGESPLHF. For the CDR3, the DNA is TGTGCCAGCAGCTTGGGCGAATCACCCCTCCACTTT.

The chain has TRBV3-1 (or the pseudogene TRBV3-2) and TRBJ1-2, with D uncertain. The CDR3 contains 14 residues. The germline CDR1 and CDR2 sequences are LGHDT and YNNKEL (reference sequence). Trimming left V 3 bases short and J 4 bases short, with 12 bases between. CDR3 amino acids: CASSQTRQSYGYTF. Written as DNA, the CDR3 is TGTGCCAGCAGCCAGACCAGACAAAGCTATGGCTACACCTTC.

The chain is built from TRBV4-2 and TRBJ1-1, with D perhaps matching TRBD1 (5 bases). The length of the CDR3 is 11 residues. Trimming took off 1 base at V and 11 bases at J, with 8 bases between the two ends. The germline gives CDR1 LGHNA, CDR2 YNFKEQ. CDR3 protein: CASSQGGDAFF. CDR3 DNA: TGTGCCAGCAGCCAAGGGGGGGACGCTTTCTTT.

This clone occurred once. The CDR3 region is CASSEAGQGAGGYTF. The CDR3 DNA reads as TGTGCCAGCAGTGAAGCGGGGCAGGGGGCGGGTGGCTACACCTTC. The rearrangement links TRBV6-1 to TRBJ1-2; 8 bases fit TRBD1. The CDR3 contains 15 residues. With V trimmed by 0 bases and J by 7 bases, 7 bases remained unmatched. CDR1 is MNHNS, CDR2 SASEGT, per germline.

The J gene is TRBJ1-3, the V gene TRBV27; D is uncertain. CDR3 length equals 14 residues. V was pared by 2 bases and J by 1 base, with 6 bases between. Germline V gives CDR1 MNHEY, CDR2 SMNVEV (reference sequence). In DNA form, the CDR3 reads TGTGCCAGCAGTTTAACATTTTCTGGAAACACCATATATTTT. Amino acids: CASSLTFSGNTIYF.

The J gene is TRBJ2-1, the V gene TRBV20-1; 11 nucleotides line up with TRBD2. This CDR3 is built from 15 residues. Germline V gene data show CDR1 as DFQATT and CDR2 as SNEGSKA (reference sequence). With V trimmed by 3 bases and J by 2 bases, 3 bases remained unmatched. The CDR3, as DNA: TGCAGTGCTAGTATAGCGGGGGGGACCTACAATGAGCAGTTCTTC. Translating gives CSASIAGGTYNEQFF.

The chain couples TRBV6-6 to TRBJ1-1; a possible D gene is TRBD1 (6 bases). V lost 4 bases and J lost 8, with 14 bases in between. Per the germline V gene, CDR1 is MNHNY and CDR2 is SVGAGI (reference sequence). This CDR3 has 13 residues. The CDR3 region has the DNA TGTGCCAGCAGTTTACAGGGTTCCCCAGAAGCTTTCTTT. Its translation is CASSLQGSPEAFF.

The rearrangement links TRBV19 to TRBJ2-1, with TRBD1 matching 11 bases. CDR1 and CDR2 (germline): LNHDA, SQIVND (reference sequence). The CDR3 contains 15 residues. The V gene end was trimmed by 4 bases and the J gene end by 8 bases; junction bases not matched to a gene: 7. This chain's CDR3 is CASSSVGTGGYEQFF. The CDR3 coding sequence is TGTGCCAGTAGTAGCGTAGGGACAGGGGGGTATGAGCAGTTCTTC.

The DNA of the CDR3 is TGTGCCAGCAGTTACTCGGCAGGCTATGGCTACACCTTC. Translated, it gives CASSYSAGYGYTF. V and J are TRBV6-5 and TRBJ1-2; no clear D. V was shortened by 0 bases and J by 4 bases, with 6 bases between the two germline ends. Germline CDR1 and CDR2: MNHEY and SVGAGI. The CDR3 is 13 residues long.

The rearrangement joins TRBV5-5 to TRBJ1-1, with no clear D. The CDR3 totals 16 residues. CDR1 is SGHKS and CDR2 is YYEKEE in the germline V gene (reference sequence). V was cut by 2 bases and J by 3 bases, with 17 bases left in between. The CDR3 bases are TGTGCCAGCAGCTTCGTCCTTCGGGTGGTGGACACTGAAGCTTTCTTT. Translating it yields CASSFVLRVVDTEAFF.

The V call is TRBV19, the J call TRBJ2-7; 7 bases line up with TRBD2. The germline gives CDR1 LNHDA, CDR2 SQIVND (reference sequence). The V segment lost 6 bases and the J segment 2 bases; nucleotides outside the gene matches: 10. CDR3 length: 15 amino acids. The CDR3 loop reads CASSTVTSEPYEQYF. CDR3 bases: TGTGCCAGTAGCACCGTCACTAGCGAACCCTACGAGCAGTACTTC.

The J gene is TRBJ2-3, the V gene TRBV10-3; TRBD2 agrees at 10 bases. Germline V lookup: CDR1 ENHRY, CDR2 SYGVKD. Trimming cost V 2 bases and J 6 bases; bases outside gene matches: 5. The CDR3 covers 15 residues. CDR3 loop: CAISEASGSRDTQYF. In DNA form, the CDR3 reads TGTGCCATCAGTGAGGCTAGCGGGAGTAGGGATACGCAGTATTTT.

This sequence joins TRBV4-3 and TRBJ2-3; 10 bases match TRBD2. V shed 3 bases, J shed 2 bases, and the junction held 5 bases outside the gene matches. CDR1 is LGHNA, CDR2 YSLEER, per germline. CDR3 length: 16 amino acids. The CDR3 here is CASSQGLATYTDTQYF. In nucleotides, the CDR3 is TGCGCCAGCAGCCAGGGACTAGCGACATACACAGATACGCAGTATTTT.

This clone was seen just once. The CDR3 loop reads CASSRQGSVGGYTF. For the CDR3, the DNA is TGTGCCAGCAGCCGACAGGGATCCGTTGGGGGCTACACCTTC. The genes are TRBV6-5 and TRBJ1-2; 7 positions agree with TRBD1. The germline gives CDR1 MNHEY, CDR2 SVGAGI. CDR3 length equals 14 residues. The trim removed 6 bases at V and 8 bases at J, leaving 12 bases unmatched.